This T cell receptor beta chain is from a study of CD8 T cells in ankylosing spondylitis. TCRdb passed the 5' RACE reads through MiXCR, listing each CDR3 protein once. The sample includes 380,000 or so distinct CDR3 sequences, about 20% of them seen just once. Study-wide points: For ankylosing spondylitis blood, a TCR beta motif of 7 or 8 highly homologous variants appeared characteristic.

With respect to this clonotype: Antigen unknown.

This TCR came from a male donor with ankylosing spondylitis or in good health (not recorded which). The sequencing input was blood, either unsorted or a sorted T cell fraction (not recorded which).

The CDR3 DNA reads as TGTGCCAGCAGTGAAGCAATGACAGGGTCCTACGAGCAGTACTTC. The encoded protein is CASSEAMTGSYEQYF. V is TRBV2 and J is TRBJ2-7, with 7 positions matching TRBD1. V gave up 0 bases and J gave up 1 base; unmatched junction bases: 3. Germline V gene sequence: CDR1 SNHLY, CDR2 FYNNEI. The CDR3 sequence is 15 residues long.